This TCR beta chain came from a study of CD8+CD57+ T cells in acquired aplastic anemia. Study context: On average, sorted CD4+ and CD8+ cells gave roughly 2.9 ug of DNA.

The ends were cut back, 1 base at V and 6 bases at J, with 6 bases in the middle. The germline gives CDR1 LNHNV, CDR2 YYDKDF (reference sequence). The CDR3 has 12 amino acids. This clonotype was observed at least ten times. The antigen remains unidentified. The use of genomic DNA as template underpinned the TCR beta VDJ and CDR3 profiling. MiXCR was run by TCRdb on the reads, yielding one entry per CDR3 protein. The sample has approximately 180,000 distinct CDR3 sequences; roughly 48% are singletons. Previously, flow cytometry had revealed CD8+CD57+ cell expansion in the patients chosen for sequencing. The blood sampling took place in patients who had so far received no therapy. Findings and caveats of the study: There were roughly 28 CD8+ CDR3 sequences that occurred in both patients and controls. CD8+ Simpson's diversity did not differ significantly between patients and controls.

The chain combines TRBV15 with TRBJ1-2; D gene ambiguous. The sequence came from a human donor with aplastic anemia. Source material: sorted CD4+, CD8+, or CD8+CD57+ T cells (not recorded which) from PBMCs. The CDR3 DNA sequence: TGTGCCACCAGCAGAGGGGAGAATGGCTACACCTTC. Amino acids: CATSRGENGYTF.